The clone carrying this T cell receptor beta chain was counted at least ten times. Antigen: not known. V was trimmed by 4 bases and J by 1 base, leaving 17 bases between them. Germline V CDR1 and CDR2: SGHRS, YFSETQ. The CDR3 contains 16 residues. The data were obtained in a study of tumor and adjacent non-tumor tissue in lung cancer. Across the whole study: Patients comprised roughly 12 adenocarcinoma, 2 squamous cell carcinoma and 1 small cell lung cancer. Each sample yielded some 4 million productive TCRbeta reads on average. The study, taken as a whole, reports: Tumor tissue had significantly higher TCR diversity than normal lung.

No cell sorting was done before RNA was extracted from the tissue. Chemotherapy-naive patients with new lung cancer underwent thoracic surgery in China, August–late 2014. Three rounds of nested PCR, following a modified ARM-PCR protocol, produced the TCRbeta library. TCRdb re-called the multiplex PCR reads with MiXCR, one entry per CDR3 protein. The table has approximately 79,000 distinct CDR3 sequences, about two thirds seen once. Sequencing used lung tumor tissue. The genes are TRBV5-1 and TRBJ1-1; unclear D gene. The sequence came from a woman in her thirties or forties with non-small cell lung cancer. The CDR3 DNA reads as TGCGCCAGCAGCCCTACGATTACCCGGGGGAACACTGAAGCTTTCTTT. Translating it yields CASSPTITRGNTEAFF.